This T cell receptor beta chain is drawn from a study of T cell repertoires in cytomegalovirus infection. To note about this clonotype: Its antigen is unidentified.

Trimming took 0 bases from V and 0 from J, leaving 13 bases between them. This CDR3 spans 17 amino acids. Germline CDR1 reads SEHNR; CDR2 reads FQNEAQ (reference sequence). TCRdb fed the reads into MiXCR, producing one record per CDR3 protein. This table holds some 43,000 distinct CDR3 sequences, about a fifth found once. This receptor was obtained from a human donor in good health (CMV status not recorded). Some clones in this sample may be carry-over from other donors' samples. The chain couples TRBV7-9 to TRBJ2-3; no firm D call. Sequencing was performed on CD8+ T cells from cultured PBMCs, taken from culture after CMV antigen stimulation. The chain's CDR3 is CASSLAETRPSTDTQYF. The CDR3 region has the DNA TGTGCCAGCAGCTTAGCGGAAACCCGTCCTAGCACAGATACGCAGTATTTT.